This T cell receptor (beta chain) was recovered during a study of T cells in localized non-small cell lung cancer. This clone was seen a handful of times. As yet, its antigen is unknown. The germline gene is not matched at one end of the junction; a read error may be the cause. Study-wide points: Those with higher blood T cell density had longer overall survival. One tumor region alone was sequenced, and heterogeneity therefore remains possible. Across samples, adjacent lung featured a median roughly 50 of the top 100 tumor clones. Exceeding tumor, uninvolved adjacent lung had the highest T cell clonality.

Only in-frame clones appear in the TCRdb table, and some are missing; sequencing was by immunoSEQ multiplex PCR. The sample includes about 2,800 clones, about a fifth seen only once; the top ten take approximately 25%. This clonotype originated in a male donor aged 60 or over with stage II squamous cell lung carcinoma. The source material was lung tumor tissue, sampled before any cancer treatment.

The CDR3 nucleotides are TGTGCCAGCAGTGTAGCGGAGAACACAGATACGCAGTATTTT. It is translated as CASSVAENTDTQYF. V gene TRBV9 combines with J gene TRBJ2-3; TRBD2 might be the D (6 bases). Per the germline V gene, CDR1 is SGDLS and CDR2 is YYNGEE. There are 14 residues in the CDR3.